A single sample gave rise to the 25 T cell receptor beta chains below, sequenced in a study of blood T cell repertoires in COVID-19. Sequenced by immunoSEQ multiplex PCR; TCRdb stores in-frame clones only, minus some. The sample lists around 310,000 clones; around 89% were seen once. Material for sequencing was peripheral blood. These receptors all stem from a woman aged 35 to 49 with COVID-19, enrolled during active disease.

The J gene is TRBJ1-1, the V gene TRBV5-4, with 7 bases lining up with TRBD1. V trimming: 3 bases; J trimming: 5 bases; junction bases outside the gene matches: 4. There are 13 residues in the CDR3. CDR1 and CDR2 from the germline V gene are SGHNT and YYREEE (reference sequence). CDR3 protein: CASSYDRDTEAFF. CDR3 DNA: TGTGCCAGCAGCTATGACAGGGATACTGAAGCTTTCTTT. Together with reference TRBV5-4 and TRBJ1-1, the CDR3 gives the full variable domain: ETGVTQSPTHLIKTRGQQVTLRCSSQSGHNTVSWYQQALGQGPQFIFQYYREEENGRGNFPPRFSGLQFPNYSSELNVNALELDDSALYLCASSYDRDTEAFFGQGTRLTVV.

The genes are TRBV2 and TRBJ2-7, with a possible D match to TRBD1 (5 bases). This CDR3 is 13 amino acids long. V was trimmed by 2 bases and J by 3 bases, leaving 8 bases between them. CDR1 is SNHLY and CDR2 is FYNNEI in the germline V gene. The CDR3 DNA reads as TGTGCCAGCAGTGAAAGACAGCACTACGAGCAGTACTTC. Protein sequence: CASSERQHYEQYF.

In its sample, this clone was seen once. The chain has TRBV28 and TRBJ1-1, with D maybe TRBD1 (6 bases). Trimming left V 4 bases short and J 10 bases short, with 16 bases between. Per germline, CDR1 MDHEN and CDR2 SYDVKM. This CDR3 is 13 amino acids long. CDR3 sequence: CASSSQDSLGAFF. The CDR3 DNA reads TGTGCCAGCAGTTCTCAGGACAGTCTGGGAGCTTTCTTT. Based on the CDR3 plus reference TRBV28 and TRBJ1-1, the full variable domain is DVKVTQSSRYLVKRTGEKVFLECVQDMDHENMFWYRQDPGLGLRLIYFSYDVKMKEKGDIPEGYSVSREKKERFSLILESASTNQTSMYLCASSSQDSLGAFFGQGTRLTVV.

V gene TRBV5-6 combines with J gene TRBJ1-3; no firm D call. Germline CDR1 SGHDT, CDR2 YYEEEE. The CDR3 runs to 16 residues. With 0 bases removed from V and 4 bases from J, the gap between germline ends came to 14 bases. The CDR3 sequence is CASSLELRGFGNTIYF. The CDR3 nucleotides are TGTGCCAGCAGCTTGGAGCTCCGGGGTTTCGGAAACACCATATATTTT.

The chain joins TRBV5-1 to TRBJ1-1; weak D call: TRBD1 (6 bases). Per the germline V gene, CDR1 is SGHRS and CDR2 is YFSETQ. CDR3 length equals 13 residues. V gave up 4 bases and J gave up 3 bases, with 10 bases separating them. This CDR3 reads CASSQNRDTEAFF. In DNA form, the CDR3 reads TGCGCCAGCAGCCAAAACAGGGACACTGAAGCTTTCTTT.

J is TRBJ1-6 and V is TRBV27; D gene unclear. Germline-derived CDR1 and CDR2 are MNHEY and SMNVEV (reference sequence). Between the trimmed V and J ends, which lost 1 base and 10 bases, there was a span of 11 bases. The CDR3 is made up of 14 amino acids. The CDR3 bases are TGTGCCAGCAGTTTATTGGCCCGGGAATCACCCCTCCACTTT. This translates into CASSLLARESPLHF.

The chain joins TRBV7-2 to TRBJ2-1; a possible D gene is TRBD2 (5 bases). Germline V lookup: CDR1 SGHTA, CDR2 FQGNSA. CDR3 length: 14 residues. Trimming took off 3 bases at V and 7 bases at J, with 13 bases between the two ends. Here the CDR3 DNA reads TGTGCCAGCAGCTTCCCCGGACTTACAAATGAGCAGTTCTTC. Translated: CASSFPGLTNEQFF.

The chain recombines TRBV12-3 or TRBV12-4 with TRBJ1-5, with D unclear. Trimming took 5 bases from V and 9 from J, leaving 11 bases between them. This CDR3 has 12 amino acids. CDR3 sequence reads: CASSGLDGPQHF. The CDR3, as DNA: TGTGCCAGCAGTGGGCTTGATGGGCCCCAGCATTTT.

The rearrangement uses TRBV27 and TRBJ2-3; TRBD1 matches 7 bases. The length of the CDR3 is 15 residues. The trim removed 6 bases at V and 0 bases at J, leaving 6 bases unmatched. The germline gives CDR1 MNHEY, CDR2 SMNVEV (reference sequence). CDR3 amino acids: CASSRDSFSTDTQYF. DNA of the CDR3: TGTGCCAGCAGCCGGGACAGTTTTAGCACAGATACGCAGTATTTT.

This chain joins TRBV5-5 and TRBJ1-3; D may be TRBD1 (6 bases). From germline, CDR1 is SGHKS and CDR2 YYEKEE (reference sequence). This CDR3 contains 15 residues. Trimming took 2 bases from V and 2 from J, leaving 11 bases between them. The CDR3 is CASSLGGATGNTIYF. CDR3 bases: TGTGCCAGCAGCTTAGGGGGGGCTACTGGAAACACCATATATTTT.

CDR3 in DNA: TGTGCCAGCAGTACGCAGAAACTAGCGGCGATCACAGATACGCAGTATTTT. This translates into CASSTQKLAAITDTQYF. V gene TRBV27 combines with J gene TRBJ2-3; 8 nucleotides match TRBD2. This CDR3 spans 17 amino acids. CDR1 and CDR2 from the germline V gene are MNHEY and SMNVEV (reference sequence). Unmatched junction bases numbered 12, after V lost 5 bases and J lost 2 bases.

The rearrangement uses TRBV5-6 and TRBJ1-1; D not resolved. Deletions cut 4 bases from V and 9 bases from J, with 22 bases between. Germline CDR1 and CDR2: SGHDT and YYEEEE. The CDR3 length is 15 residues. The CDR3 here is CASSPGDGRSFKAFF. CDR3 in DNA: TGTGCCAGCAGCCCGGGAGATGGGAGGAGTTTTAAAGCTTTCTTT.

The J gene is TRBJ1-1, the V gene TRBV7-2; a weak D match, TRBD1 (5 bases). Germline lookup yields CDR1 SGHTA and CDR2 FQGNSA. V was pared by 1 base and J by 3 bases, with 12 bases between. The CDR3 consists of 15 residues. This CDR3 is CASSLGRLGHTEAFF. The CDR3 region has the DNA TGTGCCAGCAGCTTAGGTCGCCTGGGGCACACTGAAGCTTTCTTT.

This sequence joins TRBV18 and TRBJ2-7; 13 bases are a match to TRBD2. The germline CDR1 and CDR2 sequences are KGHSH and LQKENI. The trim removed 3 bases at V and 1 base at J, leaving 12 bases unmatched. CDR3 size: 19 residues. This CDR3 reads CASSPPTLAGGRSSYEQYF. In DNA form, the CDR3 reads TGTGCCAGCTCACCTCCCACACTAGCGGGGGGGCGGTCATCCTACGAGCAGTACTTC.

CDR3 amino acids: CSVEYTGGYGYTF. CDR3 DNA: TGCAGCGTTGAATATACAGGGGGCTATGGCTACACCTTC. The chain is built from TRBV29-1 and TRBJ1-2; 8 nucleotides line up with TRBD1. The junction had 3 bases not matched to a gene; V was cut back by 2 bases and J by 4 bases. This CDR3 contains 13 residues. Germline lookup yields CDR1 SQVTM and CDR2 ANQGSEA.

This clone was recorded once. J is TRBJ2-5 and V is TRBV1; no check of the table's D call, TRBD2, against the DNA was made. TRBV1 is described as a pseudogene. This CDR3 spans 20 amino acids. CDR3 bases: TGCACCAGCAGCCAAGATAATCATGCTGCCACTAGCGGCTTCCAAGAGACCCAGTACTTC. Translation gives CTSSQDNHAATSGFQETQYF.

The chain employs TRBV19 and TRBJ2-3, with TRBD1 matching over 11 bases. CDR1 is LNHDA, CDR2 SQIVND, per germline (reference sequence). V dropped 8 bases and J dropped 6; count of bases not matched to a gene: 1. This CDR3 is built from 12 residues. In DNA form, the CDR3 reads TGTGCCAGTGGGACAGGGGGGGATACGCAGTATTTT. This encodes CASGTGGDTQYF. Based on the CDR3 plus reference TRBV19 and TRBJ2-3, the full variable domain is DGGITQSPKYLFRKEGQNVTLSCEQNLNHDAMYWYRQDPGQGLRLIYYSQIVNDFQKGDIAEGYSVSREKKESFPLTVTSAQKNPTAFYLCASGTGGDTQYFGPGTRLTVL.

V usage is TRBV9 and J usage is TRBJ2-2; 11 nucleotides match TRBD2. Losses at the gene ends were 0 bases for V and 4 bases for J; bases not matched to a gene: 5. This CDR3 region has 17 residues. CDR1 and CDR2 from the germline V gene are SGDLS and YYNGEE. CDR3 DNA: TGTGCCAGCAGCGTAGTAGCGGGAGGGCGGATCACCGGGGAGCTGTTTTTT. This gives the protein CASSVVAGGRITGELFF.

V gene TRBV2 combines with J gene TRBJ2-7, with TRBD2 matching over 7 bases. The CDR3 covers 13 residues. V lost 6 bases, J lost 3 bases, and 5 bases stayed unmatched. CDR1 is SNHLY, CDR2 FYNNEI, per germline. For the CDR3, the DNA is TGTGCCAGCAGCCACGGGGAGGGCTACGAGCAGTACTTC. The encoded protein is CASSHGEGYEQYF.

V usage is TRBV9 and J usage is TRBJ2-7; 7 bases fit TRBD1. V trimming: 3 bases; J trimming: 4 bases; junction bases outside the gene matches: 10. There are 15 residues in the CDR3. Germline CDR1 SGDLS, CDR2 YYNGEE. CDR3 in DNA: TGTGCCAGCAGCGACACAGGGGCCACCTTTTACGAGCAGTACTTC. This sequence encodes CASSDTGATFYEQYF.

The V gene is TRBV3-1 (or the pseudogene TRBV3-2), the J gene TRBJ1-1, with D unclear. Trimming removed 1 base at V and 6 bases at J, with 12 bases between. The CDR3 spans 14 residues. The germline V gene has CDR1 LGHDT and CDR2 YNNKEL (reference sequence). The CDR3 here is CASSQGQMRAEAFF. In nucleotides, the CDR3 is TGTGCCAGCAGCCAAGGCCAGATGAGGGCTGAAGCTTTCTTT.

The gene calls are TRBV7-3 and TRBJ2-7; possibly TRBD1 for D (6 bases). Deletions cut 1 base from V and 3 bases from J, with 7 bases between. The CDR3 loop spans 13 amino acids. CDR1 and CDR2 (germline): SGHTA, FQGTGA. This chain's CDR3 is CASSLMDSYEQYF. The CDR3 nucleotides read TGTGCCAGCAGCTTAATGGACAGCTACGAGCAGTACTTC.

The V gene is TRBV7-2, the J gene TRBJ1-3; D call uncertain. Germline V lookup: CDR1 SGHTA, CDR2 FQGNSA. Trimming left V 5 bases short and J 0 bases short, with 5 bases between. CDR3 length: 13 residues. The CDR3 protein is CASSPHSGNTIYF. The DNA for the CDR3 is TGTGCCAGCAGCCCCCACTCTGGAAACACCATATATTTT.

This chain connects TRBV4-3 to TRBJ2-7; TRBD2 matches 12 bases. J gave up 7 bases and V 3 bases, and 10 bases lay outside the gene matches. In germline, CDR1 is LGHNA, CDR2 YSLEER. This CDR3 contains 16 residues. DNA of the CDR3: TGCGCCAGCAGCCAGGAACTAGCGGGAGGTTTAGGGGAGCAGTACTTC. Its translation is CASSQELAGGLGEQYF.

This clone was detected only once. The chain links TRBV10-2 to TRBJ1-2, with D hard to call. The V gene lost 7 bases and the J gene lost 0 bases, with 12 bases spanning the gap. Per the germline V gene, CDR1 is WSHSY and CDR2 is SAAADI. The CDR3 has 14 residues. The CDR3: CASTPDYTNYGYTF. CDR3 nucleotides: TGCGCCAGCACCCCGGACTATACTAACTATGGCTACACCTTC.